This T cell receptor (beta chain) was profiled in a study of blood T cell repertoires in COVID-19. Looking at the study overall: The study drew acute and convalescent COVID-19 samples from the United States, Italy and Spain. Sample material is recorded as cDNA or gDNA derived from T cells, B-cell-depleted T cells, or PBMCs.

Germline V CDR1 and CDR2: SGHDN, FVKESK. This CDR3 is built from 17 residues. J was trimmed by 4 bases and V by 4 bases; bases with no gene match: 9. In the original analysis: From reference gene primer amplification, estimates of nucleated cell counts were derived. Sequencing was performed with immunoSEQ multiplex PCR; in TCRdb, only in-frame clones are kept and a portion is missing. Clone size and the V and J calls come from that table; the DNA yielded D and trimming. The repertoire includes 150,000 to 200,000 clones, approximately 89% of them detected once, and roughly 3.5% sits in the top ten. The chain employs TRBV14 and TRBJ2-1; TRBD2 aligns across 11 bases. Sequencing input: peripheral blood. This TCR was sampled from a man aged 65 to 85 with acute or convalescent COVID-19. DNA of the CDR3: TGTGCCAGCAGCCGGGACGCGGGACTAGCGGTTTACAATGAGCAGTTCTTC. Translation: CASSRDAGLAVYNEQFF. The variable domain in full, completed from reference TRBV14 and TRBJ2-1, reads EAGVTQFPSHSVIEKGQTVTLRCDPISGHDNLYWYRRVMGKEIKFLLHFVKESKQDESGMPNNRFLAERTGGTYSTLKVQPAELEDSGVYFCASSRDAGLAVYNEQFFGPGTRLTVL.